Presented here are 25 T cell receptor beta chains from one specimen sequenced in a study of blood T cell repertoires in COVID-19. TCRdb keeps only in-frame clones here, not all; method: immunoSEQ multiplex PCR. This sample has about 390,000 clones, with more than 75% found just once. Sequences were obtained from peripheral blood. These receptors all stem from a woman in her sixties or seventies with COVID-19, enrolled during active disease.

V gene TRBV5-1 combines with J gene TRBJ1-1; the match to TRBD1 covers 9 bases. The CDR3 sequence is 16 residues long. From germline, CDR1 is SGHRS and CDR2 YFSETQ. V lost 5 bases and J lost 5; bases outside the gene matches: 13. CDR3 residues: CASSSGTGLGRTEAFF. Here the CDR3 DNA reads TGCGCCAGCAGTTCTGGGACAGGGTTAGGGAGGACTGAAGCTTTCTTT.

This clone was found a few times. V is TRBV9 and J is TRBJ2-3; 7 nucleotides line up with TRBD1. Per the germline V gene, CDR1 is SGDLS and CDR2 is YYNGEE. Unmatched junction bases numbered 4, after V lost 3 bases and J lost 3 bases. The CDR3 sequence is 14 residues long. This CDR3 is CASSADRETDTQYF. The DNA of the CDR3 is TGTGCCAGCAGCGCCGACAGGGAAACAGATACGCAGTATTTT. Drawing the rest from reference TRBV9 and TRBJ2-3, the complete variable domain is DSGVTQTPKHLITATGQRVTLRCSPRSGDLSVYWYQQSLDQGLQFLIQYYNGEERAKGNILERFSAQQFPDLHSELNLSSLELGDSALYFCASSADRETDTQYFGPGTRLTVL.

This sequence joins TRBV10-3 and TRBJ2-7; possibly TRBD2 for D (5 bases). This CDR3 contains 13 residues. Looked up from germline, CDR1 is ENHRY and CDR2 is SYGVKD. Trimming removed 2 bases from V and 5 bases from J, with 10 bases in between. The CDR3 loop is CAISEEGVHEQYF. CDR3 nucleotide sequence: TGTGCCATCAGTGAGGAGGGAGTCCACGAGCAGTACTTC.

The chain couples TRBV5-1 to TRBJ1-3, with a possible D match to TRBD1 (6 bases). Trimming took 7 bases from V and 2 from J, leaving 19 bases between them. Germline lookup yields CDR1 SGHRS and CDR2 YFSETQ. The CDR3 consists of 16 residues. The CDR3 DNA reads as TGCGCCAGCCACAGCGGGGACAATTGGACTGGAAACACCATATATTTT. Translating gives CASHSGDNWTGNTIYF.

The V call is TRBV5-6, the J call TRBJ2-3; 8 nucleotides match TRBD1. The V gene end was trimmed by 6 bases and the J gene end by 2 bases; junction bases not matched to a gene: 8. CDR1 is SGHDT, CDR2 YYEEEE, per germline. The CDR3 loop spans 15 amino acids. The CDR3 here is CASILVTGATDTQYF. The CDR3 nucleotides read TGTGCCAGCATCCTCGTGACAGGGGCCACAGATACGCAGTATTTT. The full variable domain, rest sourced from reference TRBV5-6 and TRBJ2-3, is DAGVTQSPTHLIKTRGQQVTLRCSPKSGHDTVSWYQQALGQGPQFIFQYYEEEERQRGNFPDRFSGHQFPNYSSELNVNALLLGDSALYLCASILVTGATDTQYFGPGTRLTVL.

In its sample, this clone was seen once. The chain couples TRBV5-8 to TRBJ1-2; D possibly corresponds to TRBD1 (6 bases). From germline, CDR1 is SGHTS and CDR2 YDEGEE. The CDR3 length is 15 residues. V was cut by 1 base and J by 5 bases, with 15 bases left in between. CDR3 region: CASSLPWQGQYGYTF. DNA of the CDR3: TGTGCCAGCAGCTTGCCCTGGCAGGGACAATATGGCTACACCTTC.

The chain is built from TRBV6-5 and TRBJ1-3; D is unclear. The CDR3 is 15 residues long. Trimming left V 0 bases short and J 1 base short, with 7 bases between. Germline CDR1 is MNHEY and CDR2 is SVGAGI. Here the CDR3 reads CASSYSRVSGNTIYF. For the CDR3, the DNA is TGTGCCAGCAGTTACTCGAGGGTGTCTGGAAACACCATATATTTT.

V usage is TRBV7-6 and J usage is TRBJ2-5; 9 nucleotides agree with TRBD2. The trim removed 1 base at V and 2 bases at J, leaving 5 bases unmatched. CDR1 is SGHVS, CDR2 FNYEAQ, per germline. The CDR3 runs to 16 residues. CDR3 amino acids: CASSLGISGGQETQYF. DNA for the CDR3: TGTGCCAGCAGCTTAGGAATTAGCGGGGGACAAGAGACCCAGTACTTC. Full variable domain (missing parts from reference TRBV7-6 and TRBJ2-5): GAGVSQSPRYKVTKRGQDVALRCDPISGHVSLYWYRQALGQGPEFLTYFNYEAQQDKSGLPNDRFSAERPEGSISTLTIQRTEQRDSAMYRCASSLGISGGQETQYFGPGTRLLVL.

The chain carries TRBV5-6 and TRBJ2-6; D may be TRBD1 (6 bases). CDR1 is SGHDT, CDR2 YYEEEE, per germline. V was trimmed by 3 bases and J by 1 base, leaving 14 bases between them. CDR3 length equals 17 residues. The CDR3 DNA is TGTGCCAGCAGCTCCACGACAGGCCTGTCTGGGGCCAACGTCCTGACTTTC. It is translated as CASSSTTGLSGANVLTF.

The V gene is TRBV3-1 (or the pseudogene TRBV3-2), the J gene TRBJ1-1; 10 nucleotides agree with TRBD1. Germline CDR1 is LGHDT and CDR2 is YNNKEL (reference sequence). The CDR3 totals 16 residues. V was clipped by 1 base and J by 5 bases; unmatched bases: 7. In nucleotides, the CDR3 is TGTGCCAGCAGCCAAGGTAAGGGACAGGGGTGGACTGAAGCTTTCTTT. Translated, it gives CASSQGKGQGWTEAFF.

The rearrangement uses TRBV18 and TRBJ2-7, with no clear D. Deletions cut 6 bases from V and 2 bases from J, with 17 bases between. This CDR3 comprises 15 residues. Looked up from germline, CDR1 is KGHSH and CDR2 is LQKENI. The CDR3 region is CASSYFQARTYEQYF. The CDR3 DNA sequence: TGTGCCAGCTCGTACTTTCAGGCCAGGACCTACGAGCAGTACTTC.

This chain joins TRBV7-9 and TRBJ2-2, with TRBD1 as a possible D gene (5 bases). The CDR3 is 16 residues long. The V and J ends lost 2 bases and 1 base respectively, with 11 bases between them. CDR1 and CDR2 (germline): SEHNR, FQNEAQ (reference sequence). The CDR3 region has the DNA TGTGCCAGCAGCTTATTAAGACAGAAGAACACCGGGGAGCTGTTTTTT. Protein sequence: CASSLLRQKNTGELFF. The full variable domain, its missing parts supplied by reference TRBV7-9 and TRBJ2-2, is DTGVSQNPRHKITKRGQNVTFRCDPISEHNRLYWYRQTLGQGPEFLTYFQNEAQLEKSRLLSDRFSAERPKGSFSTLEIQRTEQGDSAMYLCASSLLRQKNTGELFFGEGSRLTVL.

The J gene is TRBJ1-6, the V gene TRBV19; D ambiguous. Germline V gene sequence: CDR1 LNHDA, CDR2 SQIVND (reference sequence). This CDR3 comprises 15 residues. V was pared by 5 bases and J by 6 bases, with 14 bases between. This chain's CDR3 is CASSHLEGRNSPLHF. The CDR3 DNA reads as TGTGCCAGTAGTCATCTTGAGGGCCGTAATTCACCCCTCCACTTT.

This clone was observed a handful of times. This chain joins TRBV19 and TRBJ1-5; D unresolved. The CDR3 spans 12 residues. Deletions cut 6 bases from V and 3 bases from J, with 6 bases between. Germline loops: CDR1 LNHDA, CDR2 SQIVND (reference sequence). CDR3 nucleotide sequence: TGTGCCAGTAGGCAGGCCAATCAGCCCCAGCATTTT. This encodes CASRQANQPQHF. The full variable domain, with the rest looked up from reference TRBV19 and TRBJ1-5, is DGGITQSPKYLFRKEGQNVTLSCEQNLNHDAMYWYRQDPGQGLRLIYYSQIVNDFQKGDIAEGYSVSREKKESFPLTVTSAQKNPTAFYLCASRQANQPQHFGDGTRLSIL.

The CDR3 region is CASSERTTSYEQYF. CDR3 bases: TGTGCCAGCAGTGAGCGGACTACCTCTTACGAGCAGTACTTC. The V and J genes are TRBV2 and TRBJ2-7, with D perhaps matching TRBD2 (6 bases). This CDR3 is built from 14 residues. V gave up 3 bases and J gave up 4 bases, with 13 bases separating them. Germline CDR1 is SNHLY and CDR2 is FYNNEI. Full variable domain (rest looked up from reference TRBV2 and TRBJ2-7): EPEVTQTPSHQVTQMGQEVILRCVPISNHLYFYWYRQILGQKVEFLVSFYNNEISEKSEIFDDQFSVERPDGSNFTLKIRSTKLEDSAMYFCASSERTTSYEQYFGPGTRLTVT.

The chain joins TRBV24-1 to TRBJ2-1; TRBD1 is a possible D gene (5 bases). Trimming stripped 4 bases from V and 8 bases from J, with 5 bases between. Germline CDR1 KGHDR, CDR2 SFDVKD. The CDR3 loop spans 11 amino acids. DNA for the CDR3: TGTGCCACCAGTGAAGGGGATGAGCAGTTCTTC. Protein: CATSEGDEQFF.

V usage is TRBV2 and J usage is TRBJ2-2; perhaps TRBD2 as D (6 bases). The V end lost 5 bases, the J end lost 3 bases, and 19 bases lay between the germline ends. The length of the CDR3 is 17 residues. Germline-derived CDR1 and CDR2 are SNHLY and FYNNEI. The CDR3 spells CASSPGPIWRDTGELFF. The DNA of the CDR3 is TGTGCCAGCAGTCCTGGGCCTATCTGGAGGGACACCGGGGAGCTGTTTTTT.

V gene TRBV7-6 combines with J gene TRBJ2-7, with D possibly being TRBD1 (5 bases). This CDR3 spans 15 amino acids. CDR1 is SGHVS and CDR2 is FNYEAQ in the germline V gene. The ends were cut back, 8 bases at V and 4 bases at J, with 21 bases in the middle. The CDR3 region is CASSQSTEGVYEQYF. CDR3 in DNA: TGTGCCAGCTCCCAATCGACAGAAGGGGTATACGAGCAGTACTTC.

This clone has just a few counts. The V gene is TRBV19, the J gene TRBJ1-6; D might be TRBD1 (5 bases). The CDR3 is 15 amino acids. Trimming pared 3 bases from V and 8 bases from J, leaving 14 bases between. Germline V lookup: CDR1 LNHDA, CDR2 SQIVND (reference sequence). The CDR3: CASSMADQGYSPLHF. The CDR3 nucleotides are TGTGCCAGTAGTATGGCCGACCAGGGTTATTCACCCCTCCACTTT.

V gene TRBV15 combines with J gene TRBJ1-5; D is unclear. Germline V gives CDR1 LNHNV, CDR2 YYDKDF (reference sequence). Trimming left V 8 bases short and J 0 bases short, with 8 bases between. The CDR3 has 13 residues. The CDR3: CATAGYSNQPQHF. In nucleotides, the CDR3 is TGTGCCACCGCGGGATATAGCAATCAGCCCCAGCATTTT. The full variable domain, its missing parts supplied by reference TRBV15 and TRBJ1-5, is DAMVIQNPRYQVTQFGKPVTLSCSQTLNHNVMYWYQQKSSQAPKLLFHYYDKDFNNEADTPDNFQSRRPNTSFCFLDIRSPGLGDTAMYLCATAGYSNQPQHFGDGTRLSIL.

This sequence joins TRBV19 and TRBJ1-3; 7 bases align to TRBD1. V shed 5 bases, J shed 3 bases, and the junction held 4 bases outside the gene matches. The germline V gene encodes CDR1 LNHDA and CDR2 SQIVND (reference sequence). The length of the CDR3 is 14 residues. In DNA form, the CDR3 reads TGTGCCAGTAGTTTGCGGGACAGTGGAAACACCATATATTTT. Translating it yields CASSLRDSGNTIYF. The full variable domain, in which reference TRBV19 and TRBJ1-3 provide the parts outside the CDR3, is DGGITQSPKYLFRKEGQNVTLSCEQNLNHDAMYWYRQDPGQGLRLIYYSQIVNDFQKGDIAEGYSVSREKKESFPLTVTSAQKNPTAFYLCASSLRDSGNTIYFGEGSWLTVV.

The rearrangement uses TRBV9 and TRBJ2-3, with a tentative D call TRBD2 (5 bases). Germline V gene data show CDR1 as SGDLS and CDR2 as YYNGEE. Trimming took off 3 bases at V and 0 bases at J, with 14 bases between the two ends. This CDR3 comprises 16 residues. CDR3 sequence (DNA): TGTGCCAGCAGCGCAGCGCGGGCGCTAAGCACAGATACGCAGTATTTT. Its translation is CASSAARALSTDTQYF.

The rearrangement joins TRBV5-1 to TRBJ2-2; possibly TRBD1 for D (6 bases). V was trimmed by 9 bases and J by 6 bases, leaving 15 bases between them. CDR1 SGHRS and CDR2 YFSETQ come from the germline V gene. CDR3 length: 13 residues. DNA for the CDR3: TGCGCCACCGCACAGGGTTGGTCCGGGGAGCTGTTTTTT. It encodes CATAQGWSGELFF.

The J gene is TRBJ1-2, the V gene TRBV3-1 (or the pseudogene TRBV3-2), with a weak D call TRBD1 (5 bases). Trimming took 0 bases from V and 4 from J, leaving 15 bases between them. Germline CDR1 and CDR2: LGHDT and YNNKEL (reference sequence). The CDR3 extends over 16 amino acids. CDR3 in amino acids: CASSQEGGESSYGYTF. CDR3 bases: TGTGCCAGCAGCCAAGAGGGAGGGGAATCGTCCTATGGCTACACCTTC.

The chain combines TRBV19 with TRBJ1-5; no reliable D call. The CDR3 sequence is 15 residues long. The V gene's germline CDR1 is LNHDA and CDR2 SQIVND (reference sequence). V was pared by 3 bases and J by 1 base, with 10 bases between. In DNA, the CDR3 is TGTGCCAGTAGTATTAGTCAGGCAAGCAATCAGCCCCAGCATTTT. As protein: CASSISQASNQPQHF.